This TCR beta chain is from a study of cytomegalovirus exposure and HLA in healthy donors. This CDR3 is 16 amino acids long. V was trimmed by 4 bases and J by 6 bases, leaving 22 bases between them. CDR1 and CDR2 (germline): SGHRS, YFSETQ. As concerns this clone: No antigen is known for it.

This PCR relied on a set of 60 Vbeta primers and 13 Jbeta primers. TCRdb's table, derived via immunoSEQ multiplex PCR, lists solely in-frame clones and lacks some. Here the sample spans 150,000 to 200,000 clones, nearly 80% being singletons. Study results and caveats: Excluded were some V segments that proved indistinguishable, including TRBV6-2 and TRBV6-3. Using a false discovery rate of 0.05, a later analysis showed that approximately 17,000 TCR beta sequences were associated with HLA alleles. According to the study, 180 or so TCR beta chains were cytomegalovirus-associated.

Healthy bone marrow donors made up the cohort. The chain has TRBV5-1 and TRBJ1-2; maybe TRBD1 (5 bases). This TCR was recovered from a woman aged 40 to 50 in good health and CMV-seronegative. Material for sequencing was PBMCs. In DNA form, the CDR3 reads TGCGCCAGCAGCGCCTTTGGTTTTGGACGGGGGGATGGCTACACCTTC. It is translated as CASSAFGFGRGDGYTF. Full variable domain (remainder filled in from reference TRBV5-1 and TRBJ1-2): KAGVTQTPRYLIKTRGQQVTLSCSPISGHRSVSWYQQTPGQGLQFLFEYFSETQRNKGNFPGRFSGRQFSNSRSEMNVSTLELGDSALYLCASSAFGFGRGDGYTFGSGTRLTVV.